The clone carrying this TCR beta chain has only a few counts. The antigen remains undetermined. This sample was included in a study of CD8 T cells in ankylosing spondylitis. Study-wide results and caveats: Disease-linked clones, CD8+, were relatively rare in peripheral blood.

CDR3 length: 13 residues. Germline CDR1 SGHAT, CDR2 FQNNGV. The V gene lost 5 bases and the J gene lost 7 bases, with 12 bases spanning the gap. TCRdb re-analysed the 5' RACE reads in MiXCR, keeping a single row per CDR3 protein. This table has approximately 150,000 distinct CDR3 sequences, under 45% appearing once. The sample was synovial fluid, either unsorted or a sorted T cell fraction (not recorded which). This chain connects TRBV11-2 to TRBJ1-3; maybe TRBD1 (5 bases). This clonotype was obtained from a male donor with ankylosing spondylitis. DNA of the CDR3: TGTGCCAGCAGCCCGAGGGACCGGAACACCATATATTTT. Protein product: CASSPRDRNTIYF.